This is a list of T cell receptor beta chains from one sample in a study of T cell responses to AZD1222 COVID-19 vaccine. TCRdb's table, derived via immunoSEQ multiplex PCR, lists solely in-frame clones and lacks some. The top ten clones hold more than 3.5% of a sample with about 140,000 clones, 92% of them seen once. Here the sequenced sample was peripheral blood, taken on day 0 of AZD1222 vaccination. These receptors originate from an adult in good health. The CDR3 runs from the conserved cysteine through the conserved F or W. The D gene is left open where the match is weak.

d_call: NA
v_call: TRBV5-6
j_call: TRBJ1-1
cdr3_aa: CASSLQGGNTEAFF

d_call: TRBD1
v_call: TRBV12-3/TRBV12-4
j_call: TRBJ2-1
cdr3_aa: CASSPTGGNEQFF

d_call: TRBD2
v_call: TRBV9
j_call: TRBJ2-7
cdr3_aa: CASSRSGSGEQYF

d_call: NA
v_call: TRBV5-1
j_call: TRBJ2-2
cdr3_aa: CASSLFGSTNTGELFF

d_call: NA
v_call: TRBV5-6
j_call: TRBJ1-1
cdr3_aa: CASSPTISQMNTEAFF

d_call: NA
v_call: TRBV6-5
j_call: TRBJ2-5
cdr3_aa: CASSYLDRQETQYF

d_call: TRBD1
v_call: TRBV7-2
j_call: TRBJ1-1
cdr3_aa: CASSPTLDRGTEAFF

d_call: TRBD1
v_call: TRBV27
j_call: TRBJ1-5
cdr3_aa: CASRPDRFVNQPQHF

d_call: TRBD1
v_call: TRBV24-1
j_call: TRBJ1-1
cdr3_aa: CATSEPVPRETGGSTEAFF

d_call: TRBD2
v_call: TRBV14
j_call: TRBJ2-2
cdr3_aa: CASSQDLAGISGELFF

d_call: NA
v_call: TRBV28
j_call: TRBJ1-1
cdr3_aa: CASSPTLGPKNTEAFF

d_call: TRBD1
v_call: TRBV7-9
j_call: TRBJ1-2
cdr3_aa: CASSLRGLGGYTF

d_call: NA
v_call: TRBV28
j_call: TRBJ2-2
cdr3_aa: CASSFLVGELFF

d_call: NA
v_call: TRBV9
j_call: TRBJ2-3
cdr3_aa: CASSVLEADTQYF

d_call: TRBD2
v_call: TRBV27
j_call: TRBJ2-7
cdr3_aa: CASSSLGSGSGYEQYF

d_call: TRBD1
v_call: TRBV27
j_call: TRBJ2-1
cdr3_aa: CASSTSGTGPYNEQFF

d_call: NA
v_call: TRBV27
j_call: TRBJ2-7
cdr3_aa: CASSLGGSPPSYEQYF

d_call: TRBD1
v_call: TRBV5-4
j_call: TRBJ2-7
cdr3_aa: CASSFRTGVNEQYF

d_call: NA
v_call: TRBV28
j_call: TRBJ2-2
cdr3_aa: CASRGVERSNTGELFF

d_call: NA
v_call: TRBV27
j_call: TRBJ2-7
cdr3_aa: CASSFVGGLDEQYF

d_call: NA
v_call: TRBV10-3
j_call: TRBJ2-7
cdr3_aa: CAISEPRDTVHEQYF

d_call: NA
v_call: TRBV3-1/TRBV3-2
j_call: TRBJ2-1
cdr3_aa: CASSQESRGEQFF

d_call: NA
v_call: TRBV5-5
j_call: TRBJ2-3
cdr3_aa: CASSLDLLADTQYF

d_call: TRBD2
v_call: TRBV7-9
j_call: TRBJ2-7
cdr3_aa: CASSPWLSGRAHEQYF

d_call: NA
v_call: TRBV19
j_call: TRBJ1-5
cdr3_aa: CASSIVEAANQPQHF

d_call: NA
v_call: TRBV7-2
j_call: TRBJ2-5
cdr3_aa: CASSLDRRVGQETQYF

d_call: NA
v_call: TRBV12-3/TRBV12-4
j_call: TRBJ1-1
cdr3_aa: CASSLAAGAFF

d_call: TRBD2
v_call: TRBV6-1
j_call: TRBJ2-7
cdr3_aa: CASSELGGSLEEQYF

d_call: NA
v_call: TRBV5-1
j_call: TRBJ1-2
cdr3_aa: CASSLSGGSYGYTF

d_call: NA
v_call: TRBV11-3
j_call: TRBJ2-5
cdr3_aa: CASSPGPLGETQYF

d_call: NA
v_call: TRBV6-4
j_call: TRBJ2-7
cdr3_aa: CASSDSRGPRRPHF

d_call: NA
v_call: TRBV28
j_call: TRBJ1-1
cdr3_aa: CASSDGGIGNTEAFF

d_call: TRBD1
v_call: TRBV18
j_call: TRBJ1-1
cdr3_aa: CASSQRGQGTSTEAFF

d_call: NA
v_call: TRBV19
j_call: TRBJ1-4
cdr3_aa: CASSFRQTNEKLFF

d_call: NA
v_call: TRBV2
j_call: TRBJ1-1
cdr3_aa: CASRMDGNTEAFF

d_call: NA
v_call: TRBV24-1
j_call: TRBJ2-2
cdr3_aa: CATSETVTGELFF

d_call: TRBD1
v_call: TRBV27
j_call: TRBJ2-1
cdr3_aa: CASRKTGMDEQFF

d_call: NA
v_call: TRBV20-1
j_call: TRBJ1-1
cdr3_aa: CSASPEGRQTEAFF

d_call: NA
v_call: TRBV15
j_call: TRBJ2-6
cdr3_aa: CATSLSGANVLTF

d_call: NA
v_call: TRBV4-3
j_call: TRBJ2-5
cdr3_aa: CASSQDSGGGETQYF

d_call: TRBD2
v_call: TRBV7-3
j_call: TRBJ2-1
cdr3_aa: CASSSRPGLASSYNEQFF

d_call: NA
v_call: TRBV28
j_call: TRBJ1-6
cdr3_aa: CASSKWGQGNSPLHF

d_call: NA
v_call: TRBV27
j_call: TRBJ1-1
cdr3_aa: CASSDADRSTEAFF

d_call: NA
v_call: TRBV28
j_call: TRBJ2-7
cdr3_aa: CASSLLRPGEQYF

d_call: NA
v_call: TRBV5-4
j_call: TRBJ2-5
cdr3_aa: CASSFRGGLQETQYF